This T cell receptor (beta chain) was documented in a study of blood T cell repertoires in COVID-19 (dated by TCRdb to 2018 to 2021). Regarding the research as a whole: Collaborator samples came from the United States, Italy and Spain and covered acute and convalescent phases of COVID-19. Samples were obtained from the ongoing ImmuneRACE study (first 160 participants) and from roughly 1,300 subjects provided by 6 global collaborators. Subjects who had been exposed to COVID-19, were actively infected with it, or had recovered from it provided the deeply sampled blood TCRbeta repertoires that made up the dataset. Where HLA class I and class II types were available, the types were taken from metadata supplied by the sample provider, not from assay-based typing. The prospective study material was composed of cDNA or gDNA derived from T cells, B-cell-depleted T cells, or PBMCs. A de-identified subject ID, COVID-19 status, age in years and sex were almost always included in the sample metadata. A freely available public database, intended as a resource for researchers studying the immune response to SARS-CoV-2, is where the repertoires were released.

In the prospective study, participants were 18 to 89 years old, resided in about 25 geographic areas of the United States, and were enrolled through a virtual design. Cohort assignment in the prospective study relied on participant-reported clinical history from a screening survey and a study questionnaire. ImmuneRACE Cohort 3 recovered participants were defined by two consecutive negative NP/OP PCR tests, healthcare professional clearance, or symptom resolution. Each participant in the prospective study had whole blood, serum and a nasopharyngeal or oropharyngeal swab collected by mobile phlebotomists. Additional blood draws and questionnaires over a 2-month period could optionally be provided by prospective study participants. Prospective study blood samples were shipped either frozen or at room temperature before DNA extraction. Including cysteine and phenylalanine, the CDR3 has 14 amino acids. Only CDR3 DNA remains: 42 bases, in frame from the first base. The germline V gene gives CDR1 as ENHRY and CDR2 as SYGVKD. At the junction V is shortened by 5 bases and J by 0 bases, with 10 bases in between.

The study at large found these results: The amount of clinical and demographic metadata varied by source and participant and was provided uncurated.

TCRbeta CDR3 regions were amplified from genomic DNA using the immunoSEQ Assay, a bias-controlled multiplex PCR. As for how the authors treated the data: The number of nucleated cells in each sample was estimated by amplification of reference gene primers within the assay. To quantify the absolute abundance of each unique TCRbeta CDR3 rearrangement, sequence reads were collapsed and filtered. For each sample, productive Simpson clonality was calculated by taking the square root of Simpson's diversity index across productive rearrangements. TCRdb stores this immuneACCESS table with in-frame sequences only. Part of the clones is absent; in the studies checked, under half of the shortfall reflects unresolved V genes, and no reason is known for the rest. Clonal size and the V and J genes are those of that table, whereas D and trimming came from the DNA. The sample profile shows roughly 250,000 clones; about 88% of them were found once. The ten largest make up under 2% of the sample.

On this clone itself: Its cognate antigen has yet to be identified. Base qualities are not at hand, and no much larger clone is one base apart.

This TCR was recovered from a woman in her fifties or sixties who had recovered from COVID-19. The sample was PBMCs or T cells enriched from blood (not recorded which). The sequence joins TRBV10-3 to TRBJ1-1; the best D guess is TRBD1, with 6 bases matching. The base sequence is TGTGCCATCAGTAATACAGGGCTGAACACTGAAGCTTTCTTT. The resulting protein is CAISNTGLNTEAFF.